This T cell receptor (beta chain) was documented in a study of T cell changes during pregnancy in multiple sclerosis. Produced via immunoSEQ multiplex PCR; TCRdb's table is partial and in-frame only. The sample consists of 70,000 to 100,000 clones, approximately 95% of them appearing once. From germline, CDR1 is LGHNA and CDR2 YSLEER. The CDR3 is 16 residues long. The ends lost 4 bases at V and 6 bases at J; junction bases unmatched: 7. Sequenced material: peripheral blood, taken in the first trimester of pregnancy. The TCR was taken from a female donor with multiple sclerosis, enrolled in a pregnancy study. The rearrangement links TRBV4-3 to TRBJ2-1; TRBD2 aligns across 12 bases. CDR3 loop: CASSLLAGGPLNEQFF. DNA for the CDR3: TGCGCCAGCAGCCTCCTAGCGGGGGGGCCCCTCAATGAGCAGTTCTTC.